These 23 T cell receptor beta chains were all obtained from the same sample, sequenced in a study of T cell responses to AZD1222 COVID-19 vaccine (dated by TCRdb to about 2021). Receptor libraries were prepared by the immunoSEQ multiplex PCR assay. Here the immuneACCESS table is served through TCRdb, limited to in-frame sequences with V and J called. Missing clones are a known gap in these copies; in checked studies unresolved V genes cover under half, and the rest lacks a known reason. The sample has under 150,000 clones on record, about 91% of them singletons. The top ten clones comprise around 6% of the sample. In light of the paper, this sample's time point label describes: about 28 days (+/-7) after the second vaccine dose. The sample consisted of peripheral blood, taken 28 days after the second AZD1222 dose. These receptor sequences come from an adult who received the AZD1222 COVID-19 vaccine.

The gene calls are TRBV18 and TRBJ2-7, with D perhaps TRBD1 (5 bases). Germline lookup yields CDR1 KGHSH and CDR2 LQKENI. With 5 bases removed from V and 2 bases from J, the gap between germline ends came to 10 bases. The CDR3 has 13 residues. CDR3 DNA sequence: TGTGCCAGCTCAACGACAGTAACCTACGAGCAGTACTTC. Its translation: CASSTTVTYEQYF.

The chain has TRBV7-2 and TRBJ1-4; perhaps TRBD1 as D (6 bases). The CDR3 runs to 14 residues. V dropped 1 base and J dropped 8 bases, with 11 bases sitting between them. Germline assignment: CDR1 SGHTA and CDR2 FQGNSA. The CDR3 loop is CASSLEVQGEKLFF. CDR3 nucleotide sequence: TGTGCCAGCAGCTTAGAGGTTCAGGGGGAAAAACTGTTTTTT.

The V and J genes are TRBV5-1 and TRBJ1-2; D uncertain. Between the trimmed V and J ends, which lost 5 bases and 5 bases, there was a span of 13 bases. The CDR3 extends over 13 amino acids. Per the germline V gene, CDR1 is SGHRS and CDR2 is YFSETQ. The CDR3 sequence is CASRPDSPYGYTF. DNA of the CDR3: TGCGCCAGCAGACCAGACTCACCTTATGGCTACACCTTC.

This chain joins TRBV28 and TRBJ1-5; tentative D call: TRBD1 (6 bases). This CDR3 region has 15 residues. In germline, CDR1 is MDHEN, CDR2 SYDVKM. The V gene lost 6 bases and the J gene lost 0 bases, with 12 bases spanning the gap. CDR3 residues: CASRDRGGSNQPQHF. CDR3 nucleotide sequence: TGTGCCAGCAGAGACCGAGGGGGTAGCAATCAGCCCCAGCATTTT.

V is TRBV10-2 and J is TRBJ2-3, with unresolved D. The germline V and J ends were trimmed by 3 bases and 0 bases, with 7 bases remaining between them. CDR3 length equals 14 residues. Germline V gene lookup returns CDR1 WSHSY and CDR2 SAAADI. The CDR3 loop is CASSDSISTDTQYF. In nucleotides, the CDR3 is TGCGCCAGCAGTGACTCGATCAGCACAGATACGCAGTATTTT.

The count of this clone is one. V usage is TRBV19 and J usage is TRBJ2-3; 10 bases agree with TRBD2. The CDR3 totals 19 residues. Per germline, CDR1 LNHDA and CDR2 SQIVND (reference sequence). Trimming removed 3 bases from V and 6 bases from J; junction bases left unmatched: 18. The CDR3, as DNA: TGTGCCAGTAGTATCAGGGTAAAACTAGCGGGGTCCCGGATTGATACGCAGTATTTT. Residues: CASSIRVKLAGSRIDTQYF.

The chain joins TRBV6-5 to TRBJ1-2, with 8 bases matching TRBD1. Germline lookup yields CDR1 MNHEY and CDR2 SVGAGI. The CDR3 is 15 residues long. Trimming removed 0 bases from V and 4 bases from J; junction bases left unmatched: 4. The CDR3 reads CASSYSEDRAYGYTF. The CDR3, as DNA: TGTGCCAGCAGTTACTCTGAGGACAGGGCCTATGGCTACACCTTC.

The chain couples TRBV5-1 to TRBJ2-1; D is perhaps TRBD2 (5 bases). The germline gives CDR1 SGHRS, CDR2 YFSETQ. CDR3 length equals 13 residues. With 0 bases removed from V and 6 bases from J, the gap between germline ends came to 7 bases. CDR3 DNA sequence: TGCGCCAGCAGCTTGGCCGCGGGCAATGAGCAGTTCTTC. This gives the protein CASSLAAGNEQFF.

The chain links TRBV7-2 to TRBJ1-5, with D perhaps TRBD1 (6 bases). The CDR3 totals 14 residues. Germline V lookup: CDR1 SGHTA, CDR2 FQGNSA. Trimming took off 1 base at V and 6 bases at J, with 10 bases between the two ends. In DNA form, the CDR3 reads TGTGCCAGCAGCTTAGGTGGGGGCCTTCAGCCCCAGCATTTT. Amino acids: CASSLGGGLQPQHF.

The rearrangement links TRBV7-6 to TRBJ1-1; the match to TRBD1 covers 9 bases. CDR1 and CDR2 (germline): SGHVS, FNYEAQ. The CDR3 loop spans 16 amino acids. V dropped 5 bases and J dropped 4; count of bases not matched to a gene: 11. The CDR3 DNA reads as TGTGCCAGCAGCCTTACAGGGGGCGATTGGGGCACTGAAGCTTTCTTT. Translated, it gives CASSLTGGDWGTEAFF.

The chain's CDR3 is CASSLFSSASPPGYTF. The CDR3 DNA reads as TGTGCCAGCAGCTTGTTTAGTAGTGCTAGCCCCCCGGGCTACACCTTC. V gene TRBV5-4 combines with J gene TRBJ1-2; D is unclear. Looked up from germline, CDR1 is SGHNT and CDR2 is YYREEE (reference sequence). The CDR3 is 16 residues long. The V end lost 1 base, the J end lost 8 bases, and 21 bases lay between the germline ends.

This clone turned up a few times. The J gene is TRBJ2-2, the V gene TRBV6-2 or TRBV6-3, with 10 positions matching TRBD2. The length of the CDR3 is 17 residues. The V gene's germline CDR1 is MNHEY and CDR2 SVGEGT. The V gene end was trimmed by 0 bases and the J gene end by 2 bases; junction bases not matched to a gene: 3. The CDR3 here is CASSYSSSGGNTGELFF. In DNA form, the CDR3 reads TGTGCCAGCAGTTACTCGTCTAGCGGGGGCAACACCGGGGAGCTGTTTTTT.

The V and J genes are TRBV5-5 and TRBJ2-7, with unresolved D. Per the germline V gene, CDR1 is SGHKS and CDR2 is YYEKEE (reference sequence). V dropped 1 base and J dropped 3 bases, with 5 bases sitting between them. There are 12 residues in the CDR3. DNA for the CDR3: TGTGCCAGCAGCTTGAGCGACTACGAGCAGTACTTC. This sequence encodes CASSLSDYEQYF.

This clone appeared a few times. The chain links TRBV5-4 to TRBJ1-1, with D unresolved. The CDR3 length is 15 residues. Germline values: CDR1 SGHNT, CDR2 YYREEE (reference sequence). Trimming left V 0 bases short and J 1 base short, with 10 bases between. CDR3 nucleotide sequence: TGTGCCAGCAGCTTGGATCAGACGGAGAACACTGAAGCTTTCTTT. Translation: CASSLDQTENTEAFF. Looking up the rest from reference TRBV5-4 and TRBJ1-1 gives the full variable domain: ETGVTQSPTHLIKTRGQQVTLRCSSQSGHNTVSWYQQALGQGPQFIFQYYREEENGRGNFPPRFSGLQFPNYSSELNVNALELDDSALYLCASSLDQTENTEAFFGQGTRLTVV.

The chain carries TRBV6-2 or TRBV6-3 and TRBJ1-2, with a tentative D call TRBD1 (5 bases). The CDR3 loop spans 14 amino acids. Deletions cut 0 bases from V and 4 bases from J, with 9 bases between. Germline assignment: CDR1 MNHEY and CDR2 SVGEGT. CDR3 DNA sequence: TGTGCCAGCAGTTACTCCAAGGGGTCCTATGGCTACACCTTC. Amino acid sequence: CASSYSKGSYGYTF.

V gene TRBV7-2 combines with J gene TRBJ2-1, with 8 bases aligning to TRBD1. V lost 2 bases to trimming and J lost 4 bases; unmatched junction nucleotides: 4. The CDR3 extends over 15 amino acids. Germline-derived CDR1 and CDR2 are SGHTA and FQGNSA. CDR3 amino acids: CASSLRQGAYNEQFF. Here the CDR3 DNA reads TGTGCCAGCAGCTTACGGCAGGGGGCTTACAATGAGCAGTTCTTC.

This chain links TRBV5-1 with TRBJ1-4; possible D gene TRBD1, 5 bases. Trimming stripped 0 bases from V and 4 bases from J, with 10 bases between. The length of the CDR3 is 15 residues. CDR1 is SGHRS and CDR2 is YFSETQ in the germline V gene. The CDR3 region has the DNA TGCGCCAGCAGCTTGGATCGGACAAGTAATGAAAAACTGTTTTTT. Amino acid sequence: CASSLDRTSNEKLFF.

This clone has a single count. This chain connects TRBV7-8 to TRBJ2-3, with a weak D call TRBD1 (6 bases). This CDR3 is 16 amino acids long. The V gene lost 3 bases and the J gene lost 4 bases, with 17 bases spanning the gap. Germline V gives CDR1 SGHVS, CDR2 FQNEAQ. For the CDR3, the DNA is TGTGCCAGCAGCTTTCAGACAGGCCGAGGTTCAGATACGCAGTATTTT. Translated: CASSFQTGRGSDTQYF.

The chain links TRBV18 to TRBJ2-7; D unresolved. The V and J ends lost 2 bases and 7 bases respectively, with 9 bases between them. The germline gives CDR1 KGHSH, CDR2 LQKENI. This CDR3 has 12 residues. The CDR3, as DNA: TGTGCCAGCTCACCAACTACGAGGGAGCAGTACTTC. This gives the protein CASSPTTREQYF.

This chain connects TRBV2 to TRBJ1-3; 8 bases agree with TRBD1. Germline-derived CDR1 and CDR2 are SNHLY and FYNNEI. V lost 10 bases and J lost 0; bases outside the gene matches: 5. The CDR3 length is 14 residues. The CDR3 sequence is CATGQGSSGNTIYF. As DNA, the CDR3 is TGTGCCACAGGACAGGGATCCTCTGGAAACACCATATATTTT.

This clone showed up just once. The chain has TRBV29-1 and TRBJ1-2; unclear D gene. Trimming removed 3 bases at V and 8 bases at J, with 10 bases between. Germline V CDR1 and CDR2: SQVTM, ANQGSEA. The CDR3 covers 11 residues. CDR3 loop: CSVDSGGGYTF. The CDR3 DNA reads TGCAGCGTTGATTCAGGCGGCGGCTACACCTTC. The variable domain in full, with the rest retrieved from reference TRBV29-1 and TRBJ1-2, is SAVISQKPSRDICQRGTSLTIQCQVDSQVTMMFWYRQQPGQSLTLIATANQGSEATYESGFVIDKFPISRPNLTFSTLTVSNMSPEDSSIYLCSVDSGGGYTFGSGTRLTVV.

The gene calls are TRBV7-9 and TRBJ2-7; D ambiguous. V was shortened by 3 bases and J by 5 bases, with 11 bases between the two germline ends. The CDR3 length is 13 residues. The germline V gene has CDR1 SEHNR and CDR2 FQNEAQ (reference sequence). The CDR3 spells CASSFGSADEQYF. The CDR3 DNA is TGTGCCAGCAGCTTCGGGTCGGCCGACGAGCAGTACTTC. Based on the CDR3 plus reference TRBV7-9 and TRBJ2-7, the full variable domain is DTGVSQNPRHKITKRGQNVTFRCDPISEHNRLYWYRQTLGQGPEFLTYFQNEAQLEKSRLLSDRFSAERPKGSFSTLEIQRTEQGDSAMYLCASSFGSADEQYFGPGTRLTVT.

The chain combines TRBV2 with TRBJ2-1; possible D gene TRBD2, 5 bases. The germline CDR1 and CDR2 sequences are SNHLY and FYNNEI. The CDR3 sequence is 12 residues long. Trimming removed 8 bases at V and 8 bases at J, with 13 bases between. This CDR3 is CASGGGGDEQFF. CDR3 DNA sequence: TGTGCCAGCGGCGGAGGTGGGGATGAGCAGTTCTTC.